The rows below give T cell receptor beta chains drawn from one sample of a study of long-term antiretroviral therapy in people with HIV. TCRdb keeps only in-frame clones here, not all; method: immunoSEQ multiplex PCR. Of about 28,000 clones listed, 90% to 95% were seen once; the top ten hold approximately 8%. Sequencing was performed on unsorted PBMCs, taken 6 to 6.5 years after starting antiretroviral therapy. Receptors originate from a man younger than 45 with HIV. CDR3s include the opening cysteine and the closing phenylalanine or tryptophan. D genes are given only for firm matches. Expanded clones get a size class; other rows say once, few or many, or leave the size out.

v_call	d_call	j_call	clone_size	cdr3_aa	cdr3_nt
TRBV7-2	-	TRBJ2-5	-	CASSLGWALQETQYF	TGTGCCAGCAGCTTAGGTTGGGCACTCCAAGAGACCCAGTACTTC
TRBV2	-	TRBJ1-4	-	CASSDSGGTNEKLFF	TGTGCCAGCAGTGATAGCGGGGGAACTAACGAAAAACTGTTTTTT
TRBV11-2	-	TRBJ1-1	-	CASSFMLNTEAFF	TGTGCCAGCAGTTTCATGCTGAACACTGAAGCTTTCTTT
TRBV7-8	TRBD1	TRBJ2-7	-	CASSLEFLRDRDYHEQYF	TGTGCCAGCAGCTTAGAATTCCTCCGGGACAGAGATTATCACGAGCAGTACTTC
TRBV5-6	-	TRBJ2-4	-	CASSLGVGGYNIQYF	TGTGCCAGCAGCTTGGGGGTCGGCGGGTATAACATTCAGTACTTC
TRBV19	TRBD1	TRBJ1-5	-	CASSPGQVFQPQHF	TGTGCCAGTAGTCCCGGACAGGTCTTTCAGCCCCAGCATTTT
TRBV4-1	-	TRBJ2-1	-	CASSRSQSNNEQFF	TGCGCCAGCAGCCGGAGCCAGAGCAACAATGAGCAGTTCTTC
TRBV4-1	-	TRBJ2-1	-	CASSQALDNEQFF	TGCGCCAGCAGCCAAGCTCTCGACAATGAGCAGTTCTTC
TRBV29-1	-	TRBJ1-1	-	CSSFAWGVAFF	TGCAGCTCATTTGCCTGGGGGGTGGCTTTCTTT
TRBV29-1	TRBD2	TRBJ2-7	-	CSVEERASGGAYEQYF	TGCAGCGTTGAGGAAAGGGCTAGCGGGGGGGCGTACGAGCAGTACTTC
TRBV4-3	-	TRBJ2-3	-	CASSLRLGSTDTQYF	TGCGCCAGCAGCCTCCGACTAGGGAGCACAGATACGCAGTATTTT
TRBV5-1	TRBD1	TRBJ1-4	-	CASSLGTGTVTTNEKLFF	TGCGCCAGCAGCTTGGGGACAGGGACAGTCACAACTAATGAAAAACTGTTTTTT
TRBV5-6	TRBD1	TRBJ1-2	-	CASSLEAGGNYGYTF	TGTGCCAGCAGCTTGGAGGCAGGGGGCAACTATGGCTACACCTTC
TRBV7-9	TRBD2	TRBJ2-5	-	CASSYGGRGQETQYF	TGTGCCAGCAGCTACGGCGGGAGAGGCCAAGAGACCCAGTACTTC
TRBV7-9	TRBD2	TRBJ2-7	-	CASSLGLAGVLHEQYF	TGTGCCAGCAGCTTAGGACTAGCGGGAGTGCTACACGAGCAGTACTTC
TRBV10-2	-	TRBJ1-5	-	CASRFGFNQPQHF	TGCGCCAGCAGGTTTGGTTTCAATCAGCCCCAGCATTTT
TRBV28	TRBD2	TRBJ2-1	-	CASSSPSGSHAEQFF	TGTGCCAGCAGTTCCCCTAGCGGGAGCCATGCTGAGCAGTTCTTC
TRBV9	TRBD2	TRBJ2-3	once	CASSSTGGGSTDTQYF	TGTGCCAGCAGCTCAACCGGCGGGGGGAGCACAGATACGCAGTATTTT
TRBV9	TRBD2	TRBJ2-1	once	CASSALAGGTYNEQFF	TGTGCCAGCAGCGCCTTAGCGGGGGGGACCTACAATGAGCAGTTCTTC
TRBV6-5	-	TRBJ2-6	-	CASSSGADGANVLTF	TGTGCCAGCAGTTCCGGGGCGGACGGGGCCAACGTCCTGACTTTC
TRBV27	TRBD1	TRBJ2-7	-	CASSSQGSSEQYF	TGTGCCAGCAGTTCACAGGGGTCCTCCGAGCAGTACTTC
TRBV9	-	TRBJ2-7	-	CASSVEASSSYEQYF	TGTGCCAGCAGCGTAGAAGCGAGTAGCTCCTACGAGCAGTACTTC
TRBV5-1	-	TRBJ1-2	-	CASSLGIGIPYGYTF	TGCGCCAGCAGCTTGGGAATAGGGATCCCATATGGCTACACCTTC
TRBV28	TRBD2	TRBJ2-2	-	CASSSSGRANTGELFF	TGTGCCAGCAGTTCGAGCGGGAGGGCCAACACCGGGGAGCTGTTTTTT
TRBV18	-	TRBJ2-1	-	CASSPERTAYNEQFF	TGTGCCAGCTCACCAGAGAGGACAGCCTACAATGAGCAGTTCTTC
TRBV30	-	TRBJ1-2	-	CAWSAAYNYGYTF	TGTGCCTGGAGTGCCGCATATAACTATGGCTACACCTTC
TRBV5-1	-	TRBJ1-2	-	CASSFGRLYGYTF	TGCGCCAGCAGCTTCGGCAGGCTCTATGGCTACACCTTC
TRBV20-1	-	TRBJ2-4	-	CSASGRDIQYF	TGCAGTGCTAGCGGCCGGGACATTCAGTACTTC
TRBV21-1	-	TRBJ2-7	large	CASSKESITGTSVGYEQYF	TGTGCCAGCAGCAAAGAGTCTATCACCGGGACTAGCGTCGGCTACGAGCAGTACTTC
TRBV29-1	TRBD1	TRBJ2-2	-	CSVVETGSTGELFF	TGCAGCGTCGTAGAGACAGGGTCCACCGGGGAGCTGTTTTTT
TRBV7-7	-	TRBJ2-1	-	CASRQTSRRNNEQFF	TGTGCTAGCAGGCAAACCAGCAGGCGGAACAATGAGCAGTTCTTC
TRBV18	TRBD2	TRBJ2-1	-	CASSPGTSGLGEQFF	TGTGCCAGCTCACCCGGGACTAGCGGTCTTGGGGAGCAGTTCTTC
TRBV7-9	TRBD1	TRBJ2-2	-	CASGYRQGAGHTGELFF	TGTGCCAGCGGGTATCGACAGGGGGCCGGTCATACCGGGGAGCTGTTTTTT
TRBV18	-	TRBJ2-7	-	CASSPLEGPGSYEQYF	TGTGCCAGCTCACCGTTGGAGGGGCCGGGCTCCTACGAGCAGTACTTC
TRBV12-5	TRBD2	TRBJ2-2	once	CASGLEIAGTGELFF	TGTGCTAGTGGTTTGGAGATAGCGGGAACAGGGGAGCTGTTTTTT
TRBV5-1	-	TRBJ2-1	-	CASSLDALDLYSEQFF	TGCGCCAGCAGCTTGGATGCACTAGACCTTTATTCTGAGCAGTTCTTC
TRBV6-1	-	TRBJ1-5	-	CAGGGFSLQPQHF	TGTGCCGGTGGGGGCTTCTCTTTGCAGCCCCAGCATTTT
TRBV19	TRBD2	TRBJ2-5	-	CASSIGPSGRGETQYF	TGTGCCAGTAGTATTGGGCCCAGCGGGAGGGGAGAGACCCAGTACTTC
TRBV5-5	TRBD1	TRBJ2-5	-	CASSTPTGEETQYF	TGTGCCAGCAGCACACCCACAGGGGAAGAGACCCAGTACTTC
TRBV11-2	-	TRBJ2-5	once	CASSPEFVWETQYF	TGTGCCAGCAGCCCTGAGTTCGTATGGGAGACCCAGTACTTC
TRBV29-1	-	TRBJ1-2	-	CSVGGYTF	TGCAGCGTTGGGGGCTACACCTTC
TRBV13	TRBD2	TRBJ2-3	-	CASSPRAGGDTQYF	TGTGCCAGCAGCCCCCGCGCGGGGGGGGATACGCAGTATTTT
TRBV20-1	-	TRBJ2-5	-	CSAGTRETQYF	TGCAGTGCTGGGACTCGAGAGACCCAGTACTTC
TRBV4-2	-	TRBJ1-2	-	CASSQDHGAEAYGYTF	TGTGCCAGCAGCCAAGATCACGGGGCCGAGGCCTATGGCTACACCTTC
TRBV5-6	-	TRBJ2-7	-	CASSLSAPEQYF	TGTGCCAGCAGCTTGAGCGCACCCGAGCAGTACTTC
TRBV18	TRBD1	TRBJ1-2	-	CASSPGQADGYTF	TGTGCCAGCTCACCAGGACAGGCGGACGGCTACACCTTC
TRBV25-1	-	TRBJ2-3	-	CASSGLVSTDTQYF	TGTGCCAGCAGTGGACTAGTCAGCACAGATACGCAGTATTTT
TRBV7-9	-	TRBJ2-1	-	CASSLLANEQFF	TGTGCCAGCAGCTTATTAGCGAATGAGCAGTTCTTC
TRBV30	-	TRBJ2-7	-	CAWSVGSAYEQYF	TGTGCCTGGAGTGTAGGGAGCGCCTACGAGCAGTACTTC
TRBV25-1	TRBD2	TRBJ2-3	once	CASSDLTGTSNTDTQYF	TGTGCCAGCAGTGACTTAACCGGGACTAGTAACACAGATACGCAGTATTTT
TRBV4-1	-	TRBJ1-5	-	CASSQEFEEPLDQPQHF	TGCGCCAGCAGCCAAGAATTTGAGGAACCTTTGGATCAGCCCCAGCATTTT
TRBV6-6	-	TRBJ1-5	-	CASSNLGSNNQPQHF	TGTGCCAGCAGTAACCTAGGATCGAACAATCAGCCCCAGCATTTT
TRBV9	-	TRBJ2-1	-	CASSVAGEQFF	TGTGCCAGCAGCGTAGCCGGGGAGCAGTTCTTC